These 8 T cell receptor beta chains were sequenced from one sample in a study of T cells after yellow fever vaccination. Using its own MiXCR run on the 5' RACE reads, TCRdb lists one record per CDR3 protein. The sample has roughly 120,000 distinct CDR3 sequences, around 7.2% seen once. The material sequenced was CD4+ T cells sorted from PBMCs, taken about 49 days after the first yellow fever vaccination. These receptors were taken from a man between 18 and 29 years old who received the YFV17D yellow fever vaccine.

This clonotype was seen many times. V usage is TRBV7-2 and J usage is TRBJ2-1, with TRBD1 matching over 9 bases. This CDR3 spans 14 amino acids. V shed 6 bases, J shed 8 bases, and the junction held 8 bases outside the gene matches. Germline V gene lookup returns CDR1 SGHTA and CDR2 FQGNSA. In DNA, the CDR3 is TGTGCCAGCAGTCTCGGACAGGGGTTGGATGAGCAGTTCTTC. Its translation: CASSLGQGLDEQFF.

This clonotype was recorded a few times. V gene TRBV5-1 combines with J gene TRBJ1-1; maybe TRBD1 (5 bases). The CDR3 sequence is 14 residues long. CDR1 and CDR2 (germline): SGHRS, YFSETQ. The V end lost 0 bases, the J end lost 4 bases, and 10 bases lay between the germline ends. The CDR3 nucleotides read TGCGCCAGCAGCTTGGGGGCGGGGGGCACTGAAGCTTTCTTT. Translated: CASSLGAGGTEAFF.

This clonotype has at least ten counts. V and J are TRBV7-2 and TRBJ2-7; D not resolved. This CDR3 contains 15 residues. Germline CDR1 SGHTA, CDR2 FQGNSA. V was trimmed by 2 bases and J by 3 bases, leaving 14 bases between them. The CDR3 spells CASSLSPYPYYEQYF. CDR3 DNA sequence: TGTGCCAGCAGCTTATCCCCTTACCCCTACTACGAGCAGTACTTC.

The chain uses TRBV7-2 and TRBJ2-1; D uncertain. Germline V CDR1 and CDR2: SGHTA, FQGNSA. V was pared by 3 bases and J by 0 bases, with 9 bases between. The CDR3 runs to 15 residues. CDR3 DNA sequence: TGTGCCAGCAGCTTTCTCCCGAGCTCCTACAATGAGCAGTTCTTC. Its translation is CASSFLPSSYNEQFF.

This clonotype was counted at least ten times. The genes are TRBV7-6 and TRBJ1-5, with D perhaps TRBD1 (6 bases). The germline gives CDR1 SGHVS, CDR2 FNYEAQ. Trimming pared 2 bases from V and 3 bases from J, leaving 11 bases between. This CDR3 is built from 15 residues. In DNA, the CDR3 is TGTGCCAGCAGCTTACAATCAGGGGTCAATCAGCCCCAGCATTTT. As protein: CASSLQSGVNQPQHF.

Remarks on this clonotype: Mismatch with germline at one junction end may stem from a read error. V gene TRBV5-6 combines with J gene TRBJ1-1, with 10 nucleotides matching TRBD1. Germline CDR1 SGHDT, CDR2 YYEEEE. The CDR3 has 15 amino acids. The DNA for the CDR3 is TGTGCCAGCAGTAACTCAATGGGGACAGGGGCGATGAATCTCTTT. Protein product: CASSNSMGTGAMNLF.

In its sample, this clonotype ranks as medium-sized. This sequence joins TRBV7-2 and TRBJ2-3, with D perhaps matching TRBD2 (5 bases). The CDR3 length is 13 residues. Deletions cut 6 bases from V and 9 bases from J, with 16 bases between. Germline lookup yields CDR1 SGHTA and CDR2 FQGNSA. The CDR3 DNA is TGTGCCAGCAGGACGGCCCGTGGAGGCACGCAGTATTTT. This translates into CASRTARGGTQYF. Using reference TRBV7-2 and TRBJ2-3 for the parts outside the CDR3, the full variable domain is GAGVSQSPSNKVTEKGKDVELRCDPISGHTALYWYRQSLGQGLEFLIYFQGNSAPDKSGLPSDRFSAERTGGSVSTLTIQRTQQEDSAVYLCASRTARGGTQYFGPGTRLTVL.

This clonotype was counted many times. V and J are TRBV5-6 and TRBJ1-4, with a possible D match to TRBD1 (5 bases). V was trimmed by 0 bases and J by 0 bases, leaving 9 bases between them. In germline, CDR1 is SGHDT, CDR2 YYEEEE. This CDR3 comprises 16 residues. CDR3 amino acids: CASSLAGAATNEKLFF. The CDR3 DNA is TGTGCCAGCAGCTTGGCCGGGGCTGCAACTAATGAAAAACTGTTTTTT.